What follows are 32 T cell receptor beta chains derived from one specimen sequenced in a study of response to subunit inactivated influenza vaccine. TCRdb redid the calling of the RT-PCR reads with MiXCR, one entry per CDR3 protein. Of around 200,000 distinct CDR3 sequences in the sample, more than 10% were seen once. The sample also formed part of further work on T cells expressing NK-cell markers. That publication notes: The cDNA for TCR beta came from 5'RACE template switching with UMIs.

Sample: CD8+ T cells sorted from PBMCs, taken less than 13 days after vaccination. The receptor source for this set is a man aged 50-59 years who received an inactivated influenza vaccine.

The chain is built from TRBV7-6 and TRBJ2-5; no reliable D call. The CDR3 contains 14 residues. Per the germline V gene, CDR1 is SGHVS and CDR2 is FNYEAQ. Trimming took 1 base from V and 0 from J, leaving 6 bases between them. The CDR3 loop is CASSLEVHQETQYF. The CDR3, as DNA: TGTGCCAGCAGCTTAGAGGTCCACCAAGAGACCCAGTACTTC. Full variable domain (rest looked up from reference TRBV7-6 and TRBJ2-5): GAGVSQSPRYKVTKRGQDVALRCDPISGHVSLYWYRQALGQGPEFLTYFNYEAQQDKSGLPNDRFSAERPEGSISTLTIQRTEQRDSAMYRCASSLEVHQETQYFGPGTRLLVL.

The CDR3 DNA sequence: TGTGCCAGCAGCCTCATAGCGGGAGGGCCGATCACCGGGGAGCTGTTTTTT. Protein: CASSLIAGGPITGELFF. The genes are TRBV3-1 and TRBJ2-2; 11 bases agree with TRBD2. V shed 4 bases and J 4 bases; nucleotides not matched to a gene: 8. CDR3 length equals 17 residues. Germline CDR1 LGHDT, CDR2 YNNKEL (reference sequence).

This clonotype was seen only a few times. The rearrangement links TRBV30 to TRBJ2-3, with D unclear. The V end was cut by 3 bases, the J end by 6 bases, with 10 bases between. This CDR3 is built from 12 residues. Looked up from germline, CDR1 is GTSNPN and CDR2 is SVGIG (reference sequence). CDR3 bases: TGTGCCTGGAGGGACCTATTGGATACGCAGTATTTT. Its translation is CAWRDLLDTQYF.

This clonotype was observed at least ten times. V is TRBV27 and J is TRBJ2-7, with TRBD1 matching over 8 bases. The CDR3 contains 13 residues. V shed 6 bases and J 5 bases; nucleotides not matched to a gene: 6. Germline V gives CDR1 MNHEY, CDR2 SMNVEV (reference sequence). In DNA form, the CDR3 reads TGTGCCAGCAGCTTAGACAGGGGACACGAGCAGTACTTC. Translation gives CASSLDRGHEQYF.

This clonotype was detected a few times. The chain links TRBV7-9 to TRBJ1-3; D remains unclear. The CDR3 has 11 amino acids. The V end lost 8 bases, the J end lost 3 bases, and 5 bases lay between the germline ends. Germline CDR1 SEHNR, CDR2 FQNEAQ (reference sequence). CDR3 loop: CASLIGNTIYF. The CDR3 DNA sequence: TGTGCCAGCCTCATTGGAAACACCATATATTTT.

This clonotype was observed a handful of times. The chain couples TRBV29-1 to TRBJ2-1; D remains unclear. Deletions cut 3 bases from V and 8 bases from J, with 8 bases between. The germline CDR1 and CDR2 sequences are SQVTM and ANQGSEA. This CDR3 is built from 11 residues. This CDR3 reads CSVDVGHEQFF. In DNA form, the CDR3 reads TGCAGCGTTGACGTAGGACATGAGCAGTTCTTC.

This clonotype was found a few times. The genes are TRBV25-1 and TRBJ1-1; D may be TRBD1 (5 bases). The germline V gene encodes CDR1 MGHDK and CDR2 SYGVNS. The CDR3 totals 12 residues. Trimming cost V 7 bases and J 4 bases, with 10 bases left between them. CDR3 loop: CASMGTGTEAFF. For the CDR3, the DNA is TGTGCCAGCATGGGGACGGGCACTGAAGCTTTCTTT.

The CDR3 bases are TGTGCCATCAGTGATTTACAGAATTATATGAACACTGAAGCTTTCTTT. Protein product: CAISDLQNYMNTEAFF. V gene TRBV10-3 combines with J gene TRBJ1-1; no definite D call. In germline, CDR1 is ENHRY, CDR2 SYGVKD. The CDR3 extends over 16 amino acids. The V end was cut by 3 bases, the J end by 0 bases, with 14 bases between.

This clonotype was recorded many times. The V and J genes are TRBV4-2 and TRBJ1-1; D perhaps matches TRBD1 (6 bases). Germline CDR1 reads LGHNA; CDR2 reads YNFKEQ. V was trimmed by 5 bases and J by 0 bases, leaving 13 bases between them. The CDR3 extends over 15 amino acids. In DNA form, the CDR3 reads TGTGCCAGCAGCAGGGAGGGGGGTATGAACACTGAAGCTTTCTTT. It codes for CASSREGGMNTEAFF.

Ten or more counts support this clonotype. CDR3 in DNA: TGTGCCAGCAGCGTAGGAGGAGACTCTAACTATGGCTACACCTTC. This sequence encodes CASSVGGDSNYGYTF. The chain uses TRBV9 and TRBJ1-2; D is uncertain. Looked up from germline, CDR1 is SGDLS and CDR2 is YYNGEE. Trimming shortened V by 0 bases and J by 0 bases, and 9 bases separated the two germline ends. CDR3 length: 15 residues.

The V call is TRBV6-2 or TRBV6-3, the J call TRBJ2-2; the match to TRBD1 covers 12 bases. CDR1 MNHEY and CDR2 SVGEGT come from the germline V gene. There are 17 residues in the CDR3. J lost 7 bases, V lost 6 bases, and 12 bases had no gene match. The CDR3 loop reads CASSPEPGQGAGGELFF. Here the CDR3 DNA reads TGTGCCAGCAGCCCCGAGCCGGGACAGGGGGCCGGCGGGGAGCTGTTTTTT.

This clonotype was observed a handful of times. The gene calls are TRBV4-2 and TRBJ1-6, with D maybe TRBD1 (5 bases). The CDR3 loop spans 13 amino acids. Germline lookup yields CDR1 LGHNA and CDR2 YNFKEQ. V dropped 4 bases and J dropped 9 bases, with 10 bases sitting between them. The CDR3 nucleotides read TGTGCCAGCAGCCTCGCCGGGGGTTCACCCCTCCACTTT. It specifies CASSLAGGSPLHF.

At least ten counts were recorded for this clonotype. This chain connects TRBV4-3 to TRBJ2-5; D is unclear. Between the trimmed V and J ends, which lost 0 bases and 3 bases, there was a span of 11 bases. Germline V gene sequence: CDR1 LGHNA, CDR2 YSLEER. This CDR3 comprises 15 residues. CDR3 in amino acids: CASSQDSREKETQYF. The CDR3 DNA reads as TGCGCCAGCAGCCAAGATTCTAGAGAAAAAGAGACCCAGTACTTC.

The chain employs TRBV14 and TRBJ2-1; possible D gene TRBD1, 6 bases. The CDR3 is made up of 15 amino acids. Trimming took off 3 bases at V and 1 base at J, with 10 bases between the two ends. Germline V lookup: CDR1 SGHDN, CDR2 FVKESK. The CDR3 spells CASSHPQGSYNEQFF. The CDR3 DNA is TGTGCCAGCAGCCACCCACAGGGATCCTACAATGAGCAGTTCTTC. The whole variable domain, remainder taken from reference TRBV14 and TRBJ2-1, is EAGVTQFPSHSVIEKGQTVTLRCDPISGHDNLYWYRRVMGKEIKFLLHFVKESKQDESGMPNNRFLAERTGGTYSTLKVQPAELEDSGVYFCASSHPQGSYNEQFFGPGTRLTVL.

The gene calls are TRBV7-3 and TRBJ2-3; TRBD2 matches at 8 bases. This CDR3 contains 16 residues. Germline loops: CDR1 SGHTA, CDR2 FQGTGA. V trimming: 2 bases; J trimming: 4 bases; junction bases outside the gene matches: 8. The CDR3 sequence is CASSLWAGGSADTQYF. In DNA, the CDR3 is TGTGCCAGCAGCTTATGGGCGGGAGGTTCCGCAGATACGCAGTATTTT. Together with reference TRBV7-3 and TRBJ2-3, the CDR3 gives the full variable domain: GAGVSQTPSNKVTEKGKYVELRCDPISGHTALYWYRQSLGQGPEFLIYFQGTGAADDSGLPNDRFFAVRPEGSVSTLKIQRTERGDSAVYLCASSLWAGGSADTQYFGPGTRLTVL.

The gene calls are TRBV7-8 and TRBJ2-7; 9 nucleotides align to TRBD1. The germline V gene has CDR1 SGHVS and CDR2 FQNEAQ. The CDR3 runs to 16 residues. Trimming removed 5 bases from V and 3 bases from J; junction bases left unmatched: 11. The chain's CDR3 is CASSPFPTGGYYEQYF. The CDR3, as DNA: TGTGCCAGCAGCCCCTTCCCGACAGGGGGATACTACGAGCAGTACTTC. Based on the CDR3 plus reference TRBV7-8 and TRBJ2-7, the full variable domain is GAGVSQSPRYKVAKRGQDVALRCDPISGHVSLFWYQQALGQGPEFLTYFQNEAQLDKSGLPSDRFFAERPEGSVSTLKIQRTQQEDSAVYLCASSPFPTGGYYEQYFGPGTRLTVT.

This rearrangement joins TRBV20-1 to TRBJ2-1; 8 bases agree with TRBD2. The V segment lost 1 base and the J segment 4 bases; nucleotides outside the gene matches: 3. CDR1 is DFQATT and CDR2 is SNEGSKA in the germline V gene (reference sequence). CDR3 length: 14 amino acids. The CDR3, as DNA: TGCAGTGCTAGAGGGCTAGCGGGTTACAATGAGCAGTTCTTC. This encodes CSARGLAGYNEQFF.

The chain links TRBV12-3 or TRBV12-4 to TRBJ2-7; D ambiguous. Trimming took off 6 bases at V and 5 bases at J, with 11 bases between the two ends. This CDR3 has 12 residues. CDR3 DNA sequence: TGTGCCAGCAGCCGTCGGGCCGACGAGCAGTACTTC. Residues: CASSRRADEQYF.

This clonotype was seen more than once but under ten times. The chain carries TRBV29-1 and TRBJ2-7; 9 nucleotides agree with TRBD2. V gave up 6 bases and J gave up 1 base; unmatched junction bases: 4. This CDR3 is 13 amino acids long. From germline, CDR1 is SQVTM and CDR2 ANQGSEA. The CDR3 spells CSVRTSASYEQYF. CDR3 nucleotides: TGCAGCGTGAGGACTAGCGCGTCCTACGAGCAGTACTTC.

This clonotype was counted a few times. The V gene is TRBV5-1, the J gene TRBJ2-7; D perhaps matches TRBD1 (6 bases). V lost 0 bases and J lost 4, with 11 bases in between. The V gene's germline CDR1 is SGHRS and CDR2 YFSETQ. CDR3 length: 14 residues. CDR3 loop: CASSLGRTVYEQYF. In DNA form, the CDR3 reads TGCGCCAGCAGCTTGGGAAGGACAGTTTACGAGCAGTACTTC.

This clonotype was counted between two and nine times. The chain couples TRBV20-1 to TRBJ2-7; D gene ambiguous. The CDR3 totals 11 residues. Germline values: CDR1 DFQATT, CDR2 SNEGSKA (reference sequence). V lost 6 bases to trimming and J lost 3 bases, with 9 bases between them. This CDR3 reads CSAAWGYEQYF. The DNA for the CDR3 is TGCAGTGCGGCGTGGGGCTACGAGCAGTACTTC.

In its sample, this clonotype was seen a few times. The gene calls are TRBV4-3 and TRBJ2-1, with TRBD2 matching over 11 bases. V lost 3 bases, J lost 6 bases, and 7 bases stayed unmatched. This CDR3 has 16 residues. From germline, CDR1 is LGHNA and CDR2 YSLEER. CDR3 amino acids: CASSQGSGRAINEQFF. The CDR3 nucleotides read TGCGCCAGCAGCCAGGGTAGCGGGAGGGCCATCAATGAGCAGTTCTTC.

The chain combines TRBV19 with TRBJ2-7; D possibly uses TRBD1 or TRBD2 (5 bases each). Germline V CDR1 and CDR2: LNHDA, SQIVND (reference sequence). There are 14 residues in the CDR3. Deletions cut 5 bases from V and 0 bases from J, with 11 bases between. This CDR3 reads CASSPRDPSYEQYF. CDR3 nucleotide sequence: TGTGCCAGTAGTCCCAGGGACCCCTCCTACGAGCAGTACTTC.

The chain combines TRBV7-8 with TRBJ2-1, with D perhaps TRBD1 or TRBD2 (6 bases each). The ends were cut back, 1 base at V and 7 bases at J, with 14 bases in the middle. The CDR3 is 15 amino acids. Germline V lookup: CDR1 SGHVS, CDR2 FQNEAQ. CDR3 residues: CASSLEGGGGNEQFF. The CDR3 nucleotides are TGTGCCAGCAGCTTAGAGGGGGGTGGAGGGAATGAGCAGTTCTTC.

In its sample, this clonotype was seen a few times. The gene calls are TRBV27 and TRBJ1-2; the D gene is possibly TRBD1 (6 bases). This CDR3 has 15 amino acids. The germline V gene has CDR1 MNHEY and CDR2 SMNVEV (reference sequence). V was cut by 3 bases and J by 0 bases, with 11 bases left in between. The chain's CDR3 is CASSFVGGTNYGYTF. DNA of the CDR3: TGTGCCAGCAGTTTCGTCGGGGGCACTAACTATGGCTACACCTTC.

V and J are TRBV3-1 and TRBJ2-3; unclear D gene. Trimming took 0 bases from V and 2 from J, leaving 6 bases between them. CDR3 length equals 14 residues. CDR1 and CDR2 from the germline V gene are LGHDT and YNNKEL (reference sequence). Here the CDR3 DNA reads TGTGCCAGCAGCCAAGACGGAACCACAGATACGCAGTATTTT. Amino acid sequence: CASSQDGTTDTQYF.

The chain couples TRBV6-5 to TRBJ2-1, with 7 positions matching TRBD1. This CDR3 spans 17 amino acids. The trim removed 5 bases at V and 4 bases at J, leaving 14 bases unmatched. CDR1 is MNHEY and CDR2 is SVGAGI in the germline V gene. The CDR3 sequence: CASSNPYRGIGYNEQFF. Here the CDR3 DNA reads TGTGCCAGCAGTAACCCTTACAGGGGCATCGGGTACAATGAGCAGTTCTTC.

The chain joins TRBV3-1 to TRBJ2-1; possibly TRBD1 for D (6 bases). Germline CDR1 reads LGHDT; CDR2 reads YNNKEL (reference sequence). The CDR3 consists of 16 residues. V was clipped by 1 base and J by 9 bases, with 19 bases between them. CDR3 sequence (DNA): TGTGCCAGCAGCCAAGGAGTAACAGGGACATTGAGTGAGCAGTTCTTC. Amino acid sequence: CASSQGVTGTLSEQFF.

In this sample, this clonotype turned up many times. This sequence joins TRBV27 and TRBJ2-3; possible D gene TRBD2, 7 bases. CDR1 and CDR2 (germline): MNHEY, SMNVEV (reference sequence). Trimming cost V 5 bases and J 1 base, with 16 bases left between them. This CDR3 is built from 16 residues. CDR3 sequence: CASSPVTGRGTDTQYF. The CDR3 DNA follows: TGTGCCAGCAGTCCGGTTACAGGGAGGGGCACAGATACGCAGTATTTT.

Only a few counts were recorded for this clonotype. The CDR3 spells CASSATGTEIHNEQFF. The DNA of the CDR3 is TGTGCCAGCAGCGCAACCGGGACAGAAATACACAATGAGCAGTTCTTC. The rearrangement uses TRBV2 and TRBJ2-1; 7 nucleotides line up with TRBD1. Trimming at V came to 6 bases and at J to 5 bases, leaving 13 bases not matched to a gene. Germline V lookup: CDR1 SNHLY, CDR2 FYNNEI. The CDR3 runs 16 residues. The whole variable domain, filled in from reference TRBV2 and TRBJ2-1, reads EPEVTQTPSHQVTQMGQEVILRCVPISNHLYFYWYRQILGQKVEFLVSFYNNEISEKSEIFDDQFSVERPDGSNFTLKIRSTKLEDSAMYFCASSATGTEIHNEQFFGPGTRLTVL.

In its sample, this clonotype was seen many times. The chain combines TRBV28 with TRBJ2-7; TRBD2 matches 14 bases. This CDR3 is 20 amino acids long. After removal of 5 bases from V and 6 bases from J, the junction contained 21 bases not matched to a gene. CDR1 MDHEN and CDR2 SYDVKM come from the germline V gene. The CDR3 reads CASSTNSGTSGSPLSVEQYF. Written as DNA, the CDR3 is TGTGCCAGCAGTACAAACTCCGGGACTAGCGGGAGCCCCTTAAGCGTCGAGCAGTACTTC. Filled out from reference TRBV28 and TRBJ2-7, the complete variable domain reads DVKVTQSSRYLVKRTGEKVFLECVQDMDHENMFWYRQDPGLGLRLIYFSYDVKMKEKGDIPEGYSVSREKKERFSLILESASTNQTSMYLCASSTNSGTSGSPLSVEQYFGPGTRLTVT.

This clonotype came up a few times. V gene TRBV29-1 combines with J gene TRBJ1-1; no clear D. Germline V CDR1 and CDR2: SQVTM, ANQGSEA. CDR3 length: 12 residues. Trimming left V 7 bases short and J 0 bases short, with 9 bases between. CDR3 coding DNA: TGCAGCGCCCGAAGTTTGAACACTGAAGCTTTCTTT. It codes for CSARSLNTEAFF.